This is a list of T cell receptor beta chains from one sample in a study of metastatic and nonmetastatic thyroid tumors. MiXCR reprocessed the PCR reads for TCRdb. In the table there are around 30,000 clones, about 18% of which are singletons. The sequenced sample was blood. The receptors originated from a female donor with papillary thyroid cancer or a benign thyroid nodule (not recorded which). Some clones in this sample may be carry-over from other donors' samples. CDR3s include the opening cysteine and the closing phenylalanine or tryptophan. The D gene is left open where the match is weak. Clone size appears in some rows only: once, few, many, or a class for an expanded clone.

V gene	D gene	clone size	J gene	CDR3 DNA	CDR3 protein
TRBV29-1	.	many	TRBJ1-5	TGCAGCGTGCAGGACAGATTCGATCAGCCCCAGCATTTT	CSVQDRFDQPQHF
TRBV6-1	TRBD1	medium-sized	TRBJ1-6	TGTGCCAGCAGTCCCACCGGACAGGCCGGGGGACCCCTCCACTTT	CASSPTGQAGGPLHF
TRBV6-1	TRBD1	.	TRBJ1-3	TGTGCCAGCAGGACCGCGGGACAGAGAAACACCATATATTTT	CASRTAGQRNTIYF
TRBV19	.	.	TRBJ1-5	TGTGCCAGTAGCGTATCCCGGGACCCAGGCAATCAGCCCCAGATTTTT	CASSVSRDPGNQPQIF
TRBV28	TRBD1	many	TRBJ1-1	TGTGCCAGCAACCTCCCACAGGGGAGCACTGAAGCTTTCTTT	CASNLPQGSTEAFF
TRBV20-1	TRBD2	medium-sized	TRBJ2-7	TGCAGTGCTAGAGATGTCGTAGGAGCTAGCGGGAAACCCTACGAGCAGTACTTC	CSARDVVGASGKPYEQYF
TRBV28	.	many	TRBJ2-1	TGTGCCAGCAGTTTATACCAACAGGGCTACAATGAGCAGTTCTTC	CASSLYQQGYNEQFF
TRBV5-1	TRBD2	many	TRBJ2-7	TGCGCCAGCAGCTTGGTAGCGGGGACCTCCTACGAGCAGTACTTC	CASSLVAGTSYEQYF
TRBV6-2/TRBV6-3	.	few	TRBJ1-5	TGTGCCAGCAGTTACCAAAAAACAGGTTTAAGCAATCAGCCCCAGCATTTT	CASSYQKTGLSNQPQHF
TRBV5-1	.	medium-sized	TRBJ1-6	TGCGCCAGCAGCTTGGGACAGCTCTATAATTCACCCCTCCACTTT	CASSLGQLYNSPLHF
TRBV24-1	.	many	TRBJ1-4	TGTGCCACCAGTGACCCAGACCTGGGAGGAGGTGAAAAACTGTTTTTT	CATSDPDLGGGEKLFF
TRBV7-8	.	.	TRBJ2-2	TGTGCCAGCAGCCATTCGGGGAACACCGTGGAGCTGTTTTTT	CASSHSGNTVELFF
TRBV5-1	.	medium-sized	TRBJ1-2	TGCGCCAGCAGCTTGGACCGATCAAGTCACTATGGCTACACCTTC	CASSLDRSSHYGYTF
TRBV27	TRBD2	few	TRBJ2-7	TGTGCCAGCAGCCTACCCGGGGGGTACGAGCAGTACTTC	CASSLPGGYEQYF
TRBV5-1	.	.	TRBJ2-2	TGCGCCAGCAGGCTAAGGGAGACCGGGGAGCTGTTTTTT	CASRLRETGELFF
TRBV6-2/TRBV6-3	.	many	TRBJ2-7	TGTGCCAGCAGCTTCAACCAGGGATTTGGCCACGAGCAGTACTTC	CASSFNQGFGHEQYF
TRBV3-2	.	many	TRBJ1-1	TGTGCCAGCAGCCCCAGGGAAGGGGGGGGGCGCAGGTATTTGAACACTGAAGCTTTCTTT	CASSPREGGGRRYLNTEAFF
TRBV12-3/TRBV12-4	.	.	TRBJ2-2	TGTGCCAGCAGAAACAGGCATGGTGGAACCTGGGAGCTGTTTTTT	CASRNRHGGTWELFF
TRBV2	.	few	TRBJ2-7	TGTGCCAGCAGTGAAAAGGGGGATTGGAGGGACGAGCAGTACTTC	CASSEKGDWRDEQYF
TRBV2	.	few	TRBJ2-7	TGTGCCAGCAGTGAATGGCGGGGAAAGCAGCAGTACTTC	CASSEWRGKQQYF
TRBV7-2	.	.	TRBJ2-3	TGTGCCAGCAGCTTAGGGCGGAGGTTCGGATTCACAGATACGCAGTATTTT	CASSLGRRFGFTDTQYF
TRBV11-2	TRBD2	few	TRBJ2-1	TGTGCCAGCAGCTTAATACCCAGCGGGGACAATGAGCAGTTCTTC	CASSLIPSGDNEQFF
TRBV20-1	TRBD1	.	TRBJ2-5	TGCAGTGCTCCGGGACAGGGGACAGAGACCCAGTACTTC	CSAPGQGTETQYF
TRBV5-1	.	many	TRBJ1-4	TGCGCCAGCAGCCAGGGTGATTGGGAAAAACTGTTTTTT	CASSQGDWEKLFF
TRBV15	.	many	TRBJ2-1	TGTGCCACCAGCGGAGTTATTAGGGGAAATGAGCAGTTCTTC	CATSGVIRGNEQFF
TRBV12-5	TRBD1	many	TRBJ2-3	TGTGCTAGTGGTTTGCCGACGCCGGGACAGGGGTTATGCAGCACAGATACGCAGTATTTT	CASGLPTPGQGLCSTDTQYF
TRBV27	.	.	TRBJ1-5	TGTGCCAGCAGTTTTACAGGGTCTCAGCCCCAGCATTTT	CASSFTGSQPQHF
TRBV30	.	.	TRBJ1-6	TGTGCCTGGAGTGTTGGGAATTCACCCCTCCACTTT	CAWSVGNSPLHF
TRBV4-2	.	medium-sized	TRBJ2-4	TGTGCCAGCAGCCAAGATCTAGGAAGGGCGCTAGCCAAAAACATTCAGTACTTC	CASSQDLGRALAKNIQYF
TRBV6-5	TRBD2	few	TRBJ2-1	TGTGCCAGCAGTTTAACTAGCGGGAGCGTCAGTGAGCAGTTCTTC	CASSLTSGSVSEQFF
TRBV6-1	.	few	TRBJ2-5	TGTGCCAGCAGGACAGAAGAGACCCAGTACTTC	CASRTEETQYF
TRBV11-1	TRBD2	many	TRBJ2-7	TGTGCCAGCAGCTCCCTCGGCTCTAGCGGCAGCTCCTACGAGCAGTACTTC	CASSSLGSSGSSYEQYF
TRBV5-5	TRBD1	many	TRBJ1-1	TGTGCCAGCAGTTGGACAGGGAGCACTGAAGCTTTCTTT	CASSWTGSTEAFF
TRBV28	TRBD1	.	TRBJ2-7	TGTGCCAGCAGTGAGGACAGGAGCTCCTACGAGCAGTACTTC	CASSEDRSSYEQYF
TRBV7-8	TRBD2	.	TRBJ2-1	TGTGCCAGCAGCTTTGCCGGGACTAGGGAGAAAGAGCAGTTCTTC	CASSFAGTREKEQFF
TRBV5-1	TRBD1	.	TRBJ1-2	TGCGCCAGCAGCTTACAGGGGGCTCCCTATGGCTACACCTTC	CASSLQGAPYGYTF
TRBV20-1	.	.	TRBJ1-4	TGCAGTGCTAGACAGGGGATTGGTAATGAAAAACTGTTTTTT	CSARQGIGNEKLFF